This is a list of T cell receptor beta chains from one sample in a study of Graves' ophthalmopathy and Graves' hyperthyroidism. In TCRdb, the multiplex PCR reads were re-called with MiXCR into one record per CDR3 protein. The sample carries a few hundred thousand distinct CDR3 sequences, 17% recorded once. The sequencing input was peripheral blood. Every receptor here comes from an adult man with Graves' ophthalmopathy. The CDR3 runs from the conserved cysteine through the conserved F or W. The order of the fields is J gene, V gene, clone size, D gene, CDR3 DNA, CDR3 protein. The D gene is left open where the match is weak. Clone size, where shown, is once, few, many, or a class for clones that have expanded.

J gene: TRBJ1-1; V gene: TRBV6-5; clone size: many; D gene: TRBD1; CDR3 DNA: TGTGCCAGCACCAGGGGGGGGGGCATGAACACTGAAGCTTTCTTT; CDR3 protein: CASTRGGGMNTEAFF
J gene: TRBJ2-7; V gene: TRBV12-3/TRBV12-4; clone size: many; D gene: -; CDR3 DNA: TGTGCCAGCAGTTTATCTACGAACGGGCAGTACTTC; CDR3 protein: CASSLSTNGQYF
J gene: TRBJ1-1; V gene: TRBV30; clone size: many; D gene: -; CDR3 DNA: TGTGCCTGGTCTCGGGATTTTCTACGGAGTAACACTGAAGCTTTCTTT; CDR3 protein: CAWSRDFLRSNTEAFF
J gene: TRBJ1-1; V gene: TRBV30; clone size: few; D gene: -; CDR3 DNA: TGTGCCTGGATTGTTGTCAGAAGTAACACTGAAGCTTCCTTT; CDR3 protein: CAWIVVRSNTEASF
J gene: TRBJ1-2; V gene: TRBV6-1; clone size: many; D gene: -; CDR3 DNA: TGTGCCAGCAGTCGGGACGGATATGGCTACACCTTC; CDR3 protein: CASSRDGYGYTF
J gene: TRBJ2-7; V gene: TRBV29-1; clone size: -; D gene: TRBD2; CDR3 DNA: TGCAGCGTTGTAATCTGGGGGACTAGCGGAGGCTACGAGCAGTACTTC; CDR3 protein: CSVVIWGTSGGYEQYF
J gene: TRBJ1-5; V gene: TRBV20-1; clone size: -; D gene: -; CDR3 DNA: TGCAGTGCTAGAGTAGAGGTCCAGCCCCAGCATTTT; CDR3 protein: CSARVEVQPQHF
J gene: TRBJ1-1; V gene: TRBV20-1; clone size: many; D gene: -; CDR3 DNA: TGCAGTGCTAGGCCCCCTGGGAGGGCAACTGAAGCTTTCTTT; CDR3 protein: CSARPPGRATEAFF
J gene: TRBJ2-5; V gene: TRBV6-1; clone size: once; D gene: TRBD2; CDR3 DNA: TGTGCCAGCAGTGACCTAGCGGGATTTCGGGAGACCCAGTACTTC; CDR3 protein: CASSDLAGFRETQYF
J gene: TRBJ2-7; V gene: TRBV6-5; clone size: -; D gene: -; CDR3 DNA: TGTGCCAGCAGTTACGGGGCCTACCCTACCCCCTACGAGCAGTACTTC; CDR3 protein: CASSYGAYPTPYEQYF
J gene: TRBJ2-2; V gene: TRBV11-3; clone size: many; D gene: -; CDR3 DNA: TGTGCCAGCAGCTCCCTGCAGGGAATTGGGTTCACCGGGGAGCTGTTTTTT; CDR3 protein: CASSSLQGIGFTGELFF
J gene: TRBJ1-2; V gene: TRBV19; clone size: -; D gene: TRBD1; CDR3 DNA: TGTGCCAGTAGAAGAACGCGACAGGGATCCTTTATCACCTTC; CDR3 protein: CASRRTRQGSFITF
J gene: TRBJ1-5; V gene: TRBV29-1; clone size: many; D gene: TRBD1; CDR3 DNA: TGCAGCGTTCGACAGGGGGCAGATCAGCCCCAGCATTTT; CDR3 protein: CSVRQGADQPQHF
J gene: TRBJ2-5; V gene: TRBV2; clone size: many; D gene: TRBD2; CDR3 DNA: TGTGCCAGCAGAATGGGACTAGCGGCGCCGAAGACCCAGTACTTC; CDR3 protein: CASRMGLAAPKTQYF
J gene: TRBJ2-2; V gene: TRBV24-1; clone size: many; D gene: -; CDR3 DNA: TGTGCCACCAGTGATCCAGGGTCGGGGACCGGGGAGCTGTTTTTT; CDR3 protein: CATSDPGSGTGELFF
J gene: TRBJ2-7; V gene: TRBV7-2; clone size: many; D gene: TRBD2; CDR3 DNA: TGTGCCAGCAGCTTTGCGGGAGCGGGCGAGCAGTACTTC; CDR3 protein: CASSFAGAGEQYF
J gene: TRBJ2-5; V gene: TRBV27; clone size: many; D gene: TRBD2; CDR3 DNA: TGTGCCAGCAGTTCCCTTCGGACTAGCGCTCTTGAGACCCAGTACTTC; CDR3 protein: CASSSLRTSALETQYF
J gene: TRBJ1-2; V gene: TRBV28; clone size: many; D gene: TRBD1; CDR3 DNA: TGTGCCAGCAGTCGGACAGGGCTTGGCTACACCTTC; CDR3 protein: CASSRTGLGYTF
J gene: TRBJ2-7; V gene: TRBV5-1; clone size: many; D gene: TRBD2; CDR3 DNA: TGCGCCAGCAGCCAAGGGACTAGCGGTTCCTACGAGCAGTACTTC; CDR3 protein: CASSQGTSGSYEQYF
J gene: TRBJ2-5; V gene: TRBV2; clone size: many; D gene: TRBD2; CDR3 DNA: TGTGCCAGCGGGAGGACTAGCGGGAGGATAGAGACCCAGTACTTC; CDR3 protein: CASGRTSGRIETQYF
J gene: TRBJ1-1; V gene: TRBV20-1; clone size: many; D gene: -; CDR3 DNA: TGCAGTGCTAGCGAGGTCCGGCTCTATGAAGCTTTCTTT; CDR3 protein: CSASEVRLYEAFF
J gene: TRBJ2-2; V gene: TRBV11-2; clone size: many; D gene: -; CDR3 DNA: TGTGCCAGCAGCTCTGGGGTGCACAGGGTAAACACCGGGGAGCTGTTTTTT; CDR3 protein: CASSSGVHRVNTGELFF
J gene: TRBJ2-1; V gene: TRBV19; clone size: many; D gene: -; CDR3 DNA: TGTGCCAGTAGTATATTCGGGGCGATATCCTACAATGAGCAGTTCTTC; CDR3 protein: CASSIFGAISYNEQFF
J gene: TRBJ1-6; V gene: TRBV15; clone size: few; D gene: TRBD1; CDR3 DNA: TGTGCCACCAGCGTTACAGGGGGCGATTCACCCCTCCACTTT; CDR3 protein: CATSVTGGDSPLHF
J gene: TRBJ1-2; V gene: TRBV20-1; clone size: many; D gene: TRBD1; CDR3 DNA: TGCAGTGCTAGAGGAGACAGGGGGCGAATTGGATCCTATGGCTACACCTTC; CDR3 protein: CSARGDRGRIGSYGYTF
J gene: TRBJ1-6; V gene: TRBV20-1; clone size: many; D gene: -; CDR3 DNA: TGCAGTGCGACGGAACGGAATAATTCACCCCTCCACTTT; CDR3 protein: CSATERNNSPLHF
J gene: TRBJ2-7; V gene: TRBV5-1; clone size: many; D gene: -; CDR3 DNA: TGCGCCAGCAGCCCAGCGCCCGGGACCGCCTACGAGCAGTACTTC; CDR3 protein: CASSPAPGTAYEQYF
J gene: TRBJ2-7; V gene: TRBV27; clone size: -; D gene: TRBD2; CDR3 DNA: TGTGCCAGCAGTTCACCGGGACTAGCTAAGCACGAGCAGTACTTC; CDR3 protein: CASSSPGLAKHEQYF
J gene: TRBJ2-7; V gene: TRBV29-1; clone size: many; D gene: -; CDR3 DNA: TGCAGCGTTTCAGACAGAAACTACGAGCAGTACTTC; CDR3 protein: CSVSDRNYEQYF
J gene: TRBJ1-1; V gene: TRBV2; clone size: many; D gene: TRBD1; CDR3 DNA: TGTGCCAGCAGTGAACAACAGGGGCGGTTTGGTGAAGCTTTCTTT; CDR3 protein: CASSEQQGRFGEAFF
J gene: TRBJ1-1; V gene: TRBV12-3/TRBV12-4; clone size: many; D gene: -; CDR3 DNA: TGTGCCAGCAGTTTTTCGGGACCGAACACTGAAGCTTTCTTT; CDR3 protein: CASSFSGPNTEAFF
J gene: TRBJ1-5; V gene: TRBV6-1; clone size: many; D gene: TRBD1; CDR3 DNA: TGTGCCAGCAGTGGCGACAGGGCGTTTCGCAATCAGCCCCAGCATTTT; CDR3 protein: CASSGDRAFRNQPQHF
J gene: TRBJ2-7; V gene: TRBV19; clone size: many; D gene: -; CDR3 DNA: TGTGCCAGTAGCACTCGGACCGGGGCGGAGACGTACTTC; CDR3 protein: CASSTRTGAETYF
J gene: TRBJ2-7; V gene: TRBV4-1; clone size: -; D gene: -; CDR3 DNA: TGCGCCAGCAGCCTAAGATGGGCCGGCGGATCCTCCTACGAGCAGTACTTC; CDR3 protein: CASSLRWAGGSSYEQYF
J gene: TRBJ1-3; V gene: TRBV6-1; clone size: many; D gene: -; CDR3 DNA: TGTGCCAGCAGTGAACTGACAGCTAGAAACACCATATATTTT; CDR3 protein: CASSELTARNTIYF
J gene: TRBJ2-7; V gene: TRBV15; clone size: many; D gene: TRBD1; CDR3 DNA: TGTGCCACCAGCATGCGACAGGGATCCGAGCAGTACTTC; CDR3 protein: CATSMRQGSEQYF
J gene: TRBJ2-2; V gene: TRBV7-3; clone size: many; D gene: TRBD1; CDR3 DNA: TGTGCCAGCAGCCCAACAGGGGGCGGGAACACCGGGGAGCTGTTTTTT; CDR3 protein: CASSPTGGGNTGELFF
J gene: TRBJ1-1; V gene: TRBV6-1; clone size: many; D gene: -; CDR3 DNA: TGTGCCAGCAGTGCCCAGGGGTACACTGAAGCTTTCTTT; CDR3 protein: CASSAQGYTEAFF
J gene: TRBJ1-5; V gene: TRBV24-1; clone size: many; D gene: -; CDR3 DNA: TGTGCCACCAGTGTGTGGGCGCGGGGCAATCAGCCCCAGCATTTT; CDR3 protein: CATSVWARGNQPQHF
J gene: TRBJ1-6; V gene: TRBV6-4; clone size: many; D gene: -; CDR3 DNA: TGTGCCAGCAGGGGGGGGACGACCCTCCACTTT; CDR3 protein: CASRGGTTLHF
J gene: TRBJ1-5; V gene: TRBV27; clone size: many; D gene: -; CDR3 DNA: TGTGCCAGCAGTTCCATCCCTTTGGGGAGTCAGCCCCAGCATTTT; CDR3 protein: CASSSIPLGSQPQHF
J gene: TRBJ1-5; V gene: TRBV19; clone size: many; D gene: TRBD1; CDR3 DNA: TGTGCCAGTAGTACCGGGACAGCTTTCATGACCCAGCATTTT; CDR3 protein: CASSTGTAFMTQHF
J gene: TRBJ2-2; V gene: TRBV25-1; clone size: -; D gene: TRBD1; CDR3 DNA: TGTGCCAGCAGTGAACCGGGACAGGGAAGCGGGGAGCTGTTTTTT; CDR3 protein: CASSEPGQGSGELFF
J gene: TRBJ2-5; V gene: TRBV25-1; clone size: many; D gene: TRBD1; CDR3 DNA: TGTGCCAGCAGTGAATTCGGGGTTGGACAGGTGACCCAGTACTTC; CDR3 protein: CASSEFGVGQVTQYF
J gene: TRBJ2-2; V gene: TRBV12-5; clone size: many; D gene: TRBD1; CDR3 DNA: TGTGCTAGTGGATTCTTCCGGGACAGGGAGAACACCGGGGAGCTGTTTTTT; CDR3 protein: CASGFFRDRENTGELFF
J gene: TRBJ2-5; V gene: TRBV6-2/TRBV6-3; clone size: few; D gene: TRBD2; CDR3 DNA: TGTGCCAGCAGTTACGCCGCCCCTCTAGCGGAACAAGAGACCCAGTACTTC; CDR3 protein: CASSYAAPLAEQETQYF
J gene: TRBJ2-7; V gene: TRBV6-5; clone size: many; D gene: -; CDR3 DNA: TGTGCCAGCAGGGTACTGAAAAGTAACATAATCGGGGGGCCGACCTACGAGCAGTACTTC; CDR3 protein: CASRVLKSNIIGGPTYEQYF
J gene: TRBJ2-2; V gene: TRBV6-1; clone size: many; D gene: TRBD2; CDR3 DNA: TGTGCCAGCAGTGCTATAGCGGGATCAACCGGGGAGCTGTTTTTT; CDR3 protein: CASSAIAGSTGELFF
J gene: TRBJ1-4; V gene: TRBV20-1; clone size: many; D gene: -; CDR3 DNA: TGCAGTGCTAGCAGGGAACGCGGAACTAATGAAAAACTGTTTTTT; CDR3 protein: CSASRERGTNEKLFF